This T cell receptor (beta chain) was found in a study of blood T cell repertoires in COVID-19. Germline CDR1 is KGHSH and CDR2 is LQKENI. V dropped 1 base and J dropped 2; count of bases not matched to a gene: 2. The CDR3 consists of 14 residues. The data were produced by immunoSEQ multiplex PCR, yet TCRdb's version contains in-frame clones alone and is incomplete. The data hold about 250,000 clones, with 88% observed a single time. The sample holds one count of this clone. Other nucleotide sequences in the sample specify the same CDR3. The chain uses TRBV18 and TRBJ2-7, with TRBD1 identical over 7 bases. Material: peripheral blood. This TCR was sampled from a man of 80 years or more with acute or convalescent COVID-19. The CDR3 nucleotides read TGTGCCAGCTCACCACGGCAGGGGGCCTACGAGCAGTACTTC. Residues: CASSPRQGAYEQYF.